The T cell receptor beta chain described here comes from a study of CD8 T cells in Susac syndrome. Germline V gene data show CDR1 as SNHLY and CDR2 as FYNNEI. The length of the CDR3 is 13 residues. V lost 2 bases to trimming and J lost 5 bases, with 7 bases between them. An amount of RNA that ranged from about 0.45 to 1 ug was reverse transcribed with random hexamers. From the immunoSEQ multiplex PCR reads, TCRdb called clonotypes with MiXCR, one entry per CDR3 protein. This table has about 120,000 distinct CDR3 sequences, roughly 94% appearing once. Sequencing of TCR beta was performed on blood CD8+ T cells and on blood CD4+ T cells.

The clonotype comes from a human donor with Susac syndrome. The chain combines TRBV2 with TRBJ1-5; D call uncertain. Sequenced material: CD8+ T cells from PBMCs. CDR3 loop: CASSELVDQPQHF. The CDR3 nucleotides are TGTGCCAGCAGTGAACTCGTAGATCAGCCCCAGCATTTT.